This T cell receptor (beta chain) was sequenced during a study of CD8+CD57+ T cells in acquired aplastic anemia. On the study more broadly: Isolated CD4+ and CD8+ cells, once sorted, yielded DNA averaging around 3 ug.

Genomic DNA was employed as the template in profiling TCR beta VDJ and CDR3. TCRdb redid the calling of the reads with MiXCR, one entry per CDR3 protein. The table lists 250,000 to 300,000 distinct CDR3 sequences, 50% to 65% of them singletons. The authors sequenced patients whose flow cytometry had shown CD8+CD57+ cell expansion. Patients were treatment-naive when blood was sampled. The CDR3 has 15 residues. V dropped 7 bases and J dropped 0 bases, with 12 bases sitting between them. Germline lookup yields CDR1 MNHNY and CDR2 SVGAGI (reference sequence). The receptor was derived from a human donor with aplastic anemia. This sequence joins TRBV6-6 and TRBJ1-4; the D is unclear. Material for sequencing was sorted CD4+, CD8+, or CD8+CD57+ T cells (not recorded which) from PBMCs. The CDR3 here is CASKRRITTNEKLFF. In DNA form, the CDR3 reads TGTGCCAGCAAAAGGAGGATTACAACTAATGAAAAACTGTTTTTT.